The clone carrying this T cell receptor (beta chain) was seen only once. The sample originates from a study of blood T cell repertoires in COVID-19. TCRdb's table, derived via immunoSEQ multiplex PCR, lists solely in-frame clones and lacks some. The repertoire includes under 85,000 clones, roughly 91% of them detected once, and approximately 13% sits in the top ten. Germline CDR1 SGHTA, CDR2 FQGNSA. The CDR3 consists of 14 residues. With 2 bases removed from V and 0 bases from J, the gap between germline ends came to 8 bases. The sequencing input was peripheral blood. This chain connects TRBV7-2 to TRBJ2-7; possibly TRBD2 for D (5 bases). This clonotype originated in a man in his 70s with active or convalescent COVID-19. The CDR3, as DNA: TGTGCCAGCAGCTTAAACCGGGGCTCCTACGAGCAGTACTTC. Translation: CASSLNRGSYEQYF. Complete variable domain (other parts from reference TRBV7-2 and TRBJ2-7): GAGVSQSPSNKVTEKGKDVELRCDPISGHTALYWYRQSLGQGLEFLIYFQGNSAPDKSGLPSDRFSAERTGGSVSTLTIQRTQQEDSAVYLCASSLNRGSYEQYFGPGTRLTVT.